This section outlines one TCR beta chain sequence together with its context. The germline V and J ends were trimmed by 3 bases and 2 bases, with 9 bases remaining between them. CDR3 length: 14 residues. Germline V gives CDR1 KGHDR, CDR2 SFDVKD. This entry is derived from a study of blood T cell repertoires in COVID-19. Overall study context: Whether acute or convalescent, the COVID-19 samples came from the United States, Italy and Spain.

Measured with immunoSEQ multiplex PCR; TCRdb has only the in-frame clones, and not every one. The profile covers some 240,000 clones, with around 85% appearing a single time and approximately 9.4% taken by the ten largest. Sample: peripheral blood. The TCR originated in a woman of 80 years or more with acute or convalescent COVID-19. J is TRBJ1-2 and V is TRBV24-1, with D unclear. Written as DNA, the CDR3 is TGTGCCACCAGTGATCCCGGAGAGAACTATGGCTACACCTTC. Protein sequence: CATSDPGENYGYTF.